The 12 T cell receptor beta chains presented below share a single source sample, sequenced in a study of blood T cell repertoires in COVID-19. The data were produced by immunoSEQ multiplex PCR, yet TCRdb's version contains in-frame clones alone and is incomplete. The table includes roughly 260,000 clones, roughly four fifths detected once. The specimen was peripheral blood. Every receptor here comes from a woman in her 70s with acute or convalescent COVID-19.

The J gene is TRBJ2-1, the V gene TRBV10-1; 9 bases align to TRBD2. The V gene's germline CDR1 is WNHNN and CDR2 SYGVQD (reference sequence). The CDR3 runs to 13 residues. V was pared by 8 bases and J by 7 bases, with 6 bases of the junction left unmatched. CDR3 sequence reads: CASSLSGGNEQFF. The CDR3 bases are TGCGCCAGCTCACTTAGCGGGGGTAATGAGCAGTTCTTC.

The chain uses TRBV19 and TRBJ1-2; 9 bases agree with TRBD1. CDR1 and CDR2 from the germline V gene are LNHDA and SQIVND (reference sequence). Unmatched junction bases numbered 13, after V lost 4 bases and J lost 4 bases. The CDR3 has 17 amino acids. CDR3 sequence reads: CASSKGRGQGIVYGYTF. CDR3 bases: TGTGCCAGTAGTAAGGGTAGGGGACAGGGAATTGTCTATGGCTACACCTTC. The variable domain in full, with the rest retrieved from reference TRBV19 and TRBJ1-2, is DGGITQSPKYLFRKEGQNVTLSCEQNLNHDAMYWYRQDPGQGLRLIYYSQIVNDFQKGDIAEGYSVSREKKESFPLTVTSAQKNPTAFYLCASSKGRGQGIVYGYTFGSGTRLTVV.

V usage is TRBV6-5 and J usage is TRBJ1-3; the D gene is possibly TRBD1 (5 bases). V lost 6 bases to trimming and J lost 2 bases, with 11 bases between them. CDR1 is MNHEY and CDR2 is SVGAGI in the germline V gene. The CDR3 is 14 amino acids. CDR3 amino acids: CASSRGGTGNTIYF. The DNA of the CDR3 is TGTGCCAGCAGCCGCGGGGGGACTGGAAACACCATATATTTT.

This sequence joins TRBV20-1 and TRBJ2-7; D remains ambiguous. This CDR3 has 12 residues. Trimming removed 3 bases from V and 1 base from J, with 7 bases in between. Germline CDR1 is DFQATT and CDR2 is SNEGSKA (reference sequence). The CDR3 region has the DNA TGCAGTGCTAGTATAGATTCCTACGAGCAGTACTTC. Its translation: CSASIDSYEQYF.

The chain has TRBV6-1 and TRBJ1-2, with TRBD1 matching 7 bases. Germline V gives CDR1 MNHNS, CDR2 SASEGT. The CDR3 has 13 amino acids. The trim removed 2 bases at V and 4 bases at J, leaving 1 base unmatched. The CDR3 here is CASSERDSYGYTF. The CDR3 coding sequence is TGTGCCAGCAGTGAACGGGACAGCTATGGCTACACCTTC.

The V call is TRBV19, the J call TRBJ1-5; TRBD1 matches at 8 bases. This CDR3 has 14 residues. The V gene's germline CDR1 is LNHDA and CDR2 SQIVND (reference sequence). The V gene end was trimmed by 8 bases and the J gene end by 0 bases; junction bases not matched to a gene: 3. The CDR3 protein is CASWGQVSNQPQHF. The CDR3 region has the DNA TGTGCCAGTTGGGGACAGGTTAGCAATCAGCCCCAGCATTTT. Together with reference TRBV19 and TRBJ1-5, the CDR3 gives the full variable domain: DGGITQSPKYLFRKEGQNVTLSCEQNLNHDAMYWYRQDPGQGLRLIYYSQIVNDFQKGDIAEGYSVSREKKESFPLTVTSAQKNPTAFYLCASWGQVSNQPQHFGDGTRLSIL.

This chain links TRBV7-2 with TRBJ1-2, with a tentative D call TRBD1 (5 bases). V gave up 0 bases and J gave up 2 bases, with 13 bases separating them. There are 16 residues in the CDR3. CDR1 and CDR2 (germline): SGHTA, FQGNSA. CDR3 sequence: CASSLAGGWQNYGYTF. The CDR3, as DNA: TGTGCCAGCAGCTTAGCGGGGGGATGGCAGAACTATGGCTACACCTTC.

This rearrangement joins TRBV9 to TRBJ2-3, with 11 positions matching TRBD2. Germline CDR1 reads SGDLS; CDR2 reads YYNGEE. J lost 2 bases, V lost 4 bases, and 6 bases had no gene match. The CDR3 contains 16 residues. In nucleotides, the CDR3 is TGTGCCAGCAGCTTCGGGACTAGCGGAGTCACAGATACGCAGTATTTT. Encoded protein: CASSFGTSGVTDTQYF.

The gene calls are TRBV7-9 and TRBJ1-1, with D perhaps matching TRBD1 (5 bases). Germline V gives CDR1 SEHNR, CDR2 FQNEAQ (reference sequence). The CDR3 extends over 14 amino acids. Trimming stripped 5 bases from V and 1 base from J, with 11 bases between. CDR3 nucleotides: TGTGCCAGCAGCCCACAGGACGGGAACACTGAAGCTTTCTTT. Translating gives CASSPQDGNTEAFF.

This clone has more than one count but fewer than ten. The chain combines TRBV21-1 with TRBJ1-3; TRBD1, as called in the table, went unchecked against the DNA. TRBV21-1 is reported as a pseudogene. The CDR3 loop spans 15 amino acids. CDR3 bases: TGTGCCAGCAGCACTAACAGGCTCTTCGGAAACACCATATATTTT. It specifies CASSTNRLFGNTIYF.

The genes are TRBV10-2 and TRBJ1-1; possibly TRBD1 for D (5 bases). Between the trimmed V and J ends, which lost 10 bases and 0 bases, there was a span of 15 bases. Germline V gene lookup returns CDR1 WSHSY and CDR2 SAAADI. This CDR3 has 14 amino acids. The CDR3 region has the DNA TGCGCCACACAGACAGATCCTTTGAACACTGAAGCTTTCTTT. This sequence encodes CATQTDPLNTEAFF.

The rearrangement links TRBV2 to TRBJ2-1, with TRBD2 matching over 11 bases. Germline trimming cut 4 bases from V and 10 bases from J; bases unmatched to any gene: 6. Per the germline V gene, CDR1 is SNHLY and CDR2 is FYNNEI. The CDR3 is made up of 14 amino acids. CDR3 DNA: TGTGCCAGCAGTGGACTAGCGGGGCGAACAGAGCAGTTCTTC. Protein: CASSGLAGRTEQFF. The whole variable domain, remainder taken from reference TRBV2 and TRBJ2-1, is EPEVTQTPSHQVTQMGQEVILRCVPISNHLYFYWYRQILGQKVEFLVSFYNNEISEKSEIFDDQFSVERPDGSNFTLKIRSTKLEDSAMYFCASSGLAGRTEQFFGPGTRLTVL.